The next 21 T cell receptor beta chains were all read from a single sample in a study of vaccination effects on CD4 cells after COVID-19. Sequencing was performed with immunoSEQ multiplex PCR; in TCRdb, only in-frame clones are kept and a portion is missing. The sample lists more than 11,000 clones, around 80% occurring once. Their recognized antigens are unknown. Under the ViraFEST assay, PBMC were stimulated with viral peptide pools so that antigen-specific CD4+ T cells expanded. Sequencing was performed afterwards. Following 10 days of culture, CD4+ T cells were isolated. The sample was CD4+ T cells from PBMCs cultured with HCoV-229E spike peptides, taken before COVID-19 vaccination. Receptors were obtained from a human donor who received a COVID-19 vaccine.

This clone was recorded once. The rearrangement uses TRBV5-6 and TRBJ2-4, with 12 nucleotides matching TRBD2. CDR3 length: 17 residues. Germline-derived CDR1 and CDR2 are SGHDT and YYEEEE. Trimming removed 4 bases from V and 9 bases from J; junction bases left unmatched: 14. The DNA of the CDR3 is TGTGCCAGCAGCGGACTGACTAGCGGGGGCCCCACGGTCATTCAGTACTTC. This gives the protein CASSGLTSGGPTVIQYF. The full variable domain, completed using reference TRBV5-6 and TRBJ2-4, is DAGVTQSPTHLIKTRGQQVTLRCSPKSGHDTVSWYQQALGQGPQFIFQYYEEEERQRGNFPDRFSGHQFPNYSSELNVNALLLGDSALYLCASSGLTSGGPTVIQYFGAGTRLSVL.

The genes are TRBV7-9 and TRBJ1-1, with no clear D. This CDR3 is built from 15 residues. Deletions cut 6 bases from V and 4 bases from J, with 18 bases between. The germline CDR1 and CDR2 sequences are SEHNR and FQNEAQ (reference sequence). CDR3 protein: CASSGGVARLTEAFF. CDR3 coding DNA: TGTGCCAGCAGTGGCGGTGTGGCGCGGCTCACTGAAGCTTTCTTT.

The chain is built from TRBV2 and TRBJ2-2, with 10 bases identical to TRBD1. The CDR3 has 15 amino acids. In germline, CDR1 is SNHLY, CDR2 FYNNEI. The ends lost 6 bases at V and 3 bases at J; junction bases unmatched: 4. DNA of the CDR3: TGTGCCAGCAGGCCGGACAGGGGGGACACCGGGGAGCTGTTTTTT. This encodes CASRPDRGDTGELFF.

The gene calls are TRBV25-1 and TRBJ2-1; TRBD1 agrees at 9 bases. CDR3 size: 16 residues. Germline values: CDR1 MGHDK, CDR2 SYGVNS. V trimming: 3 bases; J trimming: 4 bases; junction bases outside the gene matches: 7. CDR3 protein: CASSDRTGGAYNEQFF. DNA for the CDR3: TGTGCCAGCAGTGATCGAACAGGGGGCGCGTACAATGAGCAGTTCTTC.

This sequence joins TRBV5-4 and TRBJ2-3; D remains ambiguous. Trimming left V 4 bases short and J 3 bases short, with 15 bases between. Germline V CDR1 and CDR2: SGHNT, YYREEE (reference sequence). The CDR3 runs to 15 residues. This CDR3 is CASSRNLGSTDTQYF. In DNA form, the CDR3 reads TGTGCCAGCAGCCGGAACCTAGGGTCTACAGATACGCAGTATTTT.

Here the CDR3 reads CASSLNRDTDTQYF. Written as DNA, the CDR3 is TGTGCCAGCAGCTTAAACAGGGACACAGATACGCAGTATTTT. The chain is built from TRBV11-2 and TRBJ2-3; possibly TRBD1 for D (6 bases). Trimming stripped 2 bases from V and 2 bases from J, with 8 bases between. The CDR3 spans 14 residues. Germline CDR1 is SGHAT and CDR2 is FQNNGV.

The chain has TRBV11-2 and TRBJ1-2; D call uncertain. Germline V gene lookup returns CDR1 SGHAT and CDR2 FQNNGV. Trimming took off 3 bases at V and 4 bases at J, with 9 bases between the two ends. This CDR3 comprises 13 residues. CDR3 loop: CASSFTNSYGYTF. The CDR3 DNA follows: TGTGCCAGCAGCTTTACGAACAGCTATGGCTACACCTTC.

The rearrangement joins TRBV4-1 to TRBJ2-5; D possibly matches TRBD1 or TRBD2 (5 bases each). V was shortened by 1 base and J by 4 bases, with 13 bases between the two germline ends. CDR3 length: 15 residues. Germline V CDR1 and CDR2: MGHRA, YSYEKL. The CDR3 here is CASSQVGARVETQYF. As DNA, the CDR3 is TGCGCCAGCAGCCAAGTCGGGGCTCGAGTAGAGACCCAGTACTTC.

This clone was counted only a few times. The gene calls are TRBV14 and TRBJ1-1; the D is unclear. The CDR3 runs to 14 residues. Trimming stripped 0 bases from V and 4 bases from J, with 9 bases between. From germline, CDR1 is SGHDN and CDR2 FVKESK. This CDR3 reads CASSQDRFPTEAFF. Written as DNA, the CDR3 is TGTGCCAGCAGCCAAGACAGGTTCCCCACTGAAGCTTTCTTT.

The CDR3 DNA reads TGTGCCAGCAGTCAGGGACGAGAGACCCAGTACTTC. It translates to CASSQGRETQYF. The chain joins TRBV7-9 to TRBJ2-5; D assignment may be TRBD1 or TRBD2 (5 bases each). The CDR3 length is 12 residues. Trimming shortened V by 6 bases and J by 4 bases, and 9 bases separated the two germline ends. CDR1 and CDR2 (germline): SEHNR, FQNEAQ (reference sequence). Complete variable domain (other parts from reference TRBV7-9 and TRBJ2-5): DTGVSQNPRHKITKRGQNVTFRCDPISEHNRLYWYRQTLGQGPEFLTYFQNEAQLEKSRLLSDRFSAERPKGSFSTLEIQRTEQGDSAMYLCASSQGRETQYFGPGTRLLVL.

The CDR3 bases are TGTGCCAGCAGCGTGAGCGGGGCTAGCACAGATACGCAGTATTTT. Translating it yields CASSVSGASTDTQYF. V usage is TRBV9 and J usage is TRBJ2-3, with 7 bases fitting TRBD2. Germline-derived CDR1 and CDR2 are SGDLS and YYNGEE. Trimming cost V 2 bases and J 0 bases; bases outside gene matches: 3. This CDR3 region has 15 residues.

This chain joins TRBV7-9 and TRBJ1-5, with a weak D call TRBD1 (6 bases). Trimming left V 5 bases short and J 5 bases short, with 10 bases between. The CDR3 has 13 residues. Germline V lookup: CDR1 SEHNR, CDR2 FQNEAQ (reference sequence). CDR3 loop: CASSHRGYQPQHF. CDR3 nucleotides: TGTGCCAGCAGCCATAGGGGGTATCAGCCCCAGCATTTT. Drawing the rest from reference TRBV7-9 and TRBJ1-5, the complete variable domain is DTGVSQNPRHKITKRGQNVTFRCDPISEHNRLYWYRQTLGQGPEFLTYFQNEAQLEKSRLLSDRFSAERPKGSFSTLEIQRTEQGDSAMYLCASSHRGYQPQHFGDGTRLSIL.

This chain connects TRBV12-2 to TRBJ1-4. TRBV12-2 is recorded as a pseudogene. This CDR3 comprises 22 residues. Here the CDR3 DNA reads TGTGCAAGTCGCTTGACCAGAACCATTGTCGACAAGGAGGGGGAGGCTAATGAAAAACTGTTTTTT. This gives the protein CASRLTRTIVDKEGEANEKLFF.

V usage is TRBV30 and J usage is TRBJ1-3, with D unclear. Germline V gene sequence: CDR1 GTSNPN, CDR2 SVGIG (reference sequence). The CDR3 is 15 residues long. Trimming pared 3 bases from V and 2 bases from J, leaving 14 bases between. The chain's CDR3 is CAWRPGGLPGNTIYF. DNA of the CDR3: TGTGCCTGGAGGCCCGGAGGTCTACCTGGAAACACCATATATTTT.

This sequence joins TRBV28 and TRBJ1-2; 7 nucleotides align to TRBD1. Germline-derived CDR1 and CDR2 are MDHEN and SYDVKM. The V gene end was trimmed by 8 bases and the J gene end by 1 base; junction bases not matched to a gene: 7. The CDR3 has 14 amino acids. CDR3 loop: CASEGTEINYGYTF. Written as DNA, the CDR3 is TGTGCCAGCGAAGGGACAGAAATTAACTATGGCTACACCTTC.

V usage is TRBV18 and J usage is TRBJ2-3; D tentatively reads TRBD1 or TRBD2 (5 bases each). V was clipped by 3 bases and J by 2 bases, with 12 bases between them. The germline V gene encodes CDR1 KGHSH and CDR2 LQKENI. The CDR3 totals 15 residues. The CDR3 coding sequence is TGTGCCAGCTCACCCGGGACCCCTGACACAGATACGCAGTATTTT. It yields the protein CASSPGTPDTDTQYF.

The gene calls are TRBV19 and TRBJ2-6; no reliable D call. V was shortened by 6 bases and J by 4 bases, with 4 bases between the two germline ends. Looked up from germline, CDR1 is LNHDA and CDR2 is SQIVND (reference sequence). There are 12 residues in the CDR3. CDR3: CASRTGANVLTF. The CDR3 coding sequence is TGTGCCAGTAGGACCGGGGCCAACGTCCTGACTTTC.

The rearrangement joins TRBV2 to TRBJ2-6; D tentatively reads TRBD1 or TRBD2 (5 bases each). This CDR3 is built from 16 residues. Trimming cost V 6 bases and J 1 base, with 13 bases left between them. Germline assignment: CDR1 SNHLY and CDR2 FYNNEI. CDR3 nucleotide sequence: TGTGCCAGCAGAACAGGAACGGGGTCTGGGGCCAACGTCCTGACTTTC. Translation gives CASRTGTGSGANVLTF.

CDR3 DNA: TGTGCCAGCAGCATTAGACAGGGCACAAATTCACCCCTCCACTTT. Translated: CASSIRQGTNSPLHF. This chain connects TRBV6-5 to TRBJ1-6; 7 bases line up with TRBD1. The CDR3 loop spans 15 amino acids. After removal of 6 bases from V and 7 bases from J, the junction contained 9 bases not matched to a gene. Germline V gene lookup returns CDR1 MNHEY and CDR2 SVGAGI.

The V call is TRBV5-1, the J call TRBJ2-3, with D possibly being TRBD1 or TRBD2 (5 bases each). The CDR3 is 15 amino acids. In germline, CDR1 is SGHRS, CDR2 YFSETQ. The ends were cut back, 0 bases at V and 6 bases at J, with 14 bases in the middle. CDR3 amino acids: CASSLGQGRGDTQYF. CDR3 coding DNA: TGCGCCAGCAGCTTGGGGCAGGGACGAGGGGATACGCAGTATTTT.

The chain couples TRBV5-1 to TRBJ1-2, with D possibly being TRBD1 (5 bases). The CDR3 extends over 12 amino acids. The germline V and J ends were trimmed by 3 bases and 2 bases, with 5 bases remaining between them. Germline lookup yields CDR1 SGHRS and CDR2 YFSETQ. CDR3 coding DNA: TGCGCCAGCAGCTGGGGGAACTATGGCTACACCTTC. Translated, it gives CASSWGNYGYTF.